This T cell receptor beta chain was captured by sequencing in a study of T cells expressing NK-cell markers (dated by TCRdb to about 2020). In the study overall: TCR beta-chain repertoires were profiled in sorted CD3+CD56+NKG2C+, CD3+CD56+NKG2C- and CD3+CD56-NKG2C+ T-cell subsets from about 8 donors. Seven of the eight sequenced donors were HCMV-seropositive and one was HCMV-seronegative. The eight sequenced donors were randomly selected healthy volunteers, three men and five women. The libraries were sequenced on Illumina HiSeq 2000/2500, MiSeq or NextSeq, producing 2 x 150 bp reads. Overall study outcomes, separate from this receptor: In several donors, the dominant CD3+CD56+NKG2C+ clonotypes ranked among the top 10 CD8+ clonotypes, making up roughly 1.0-7.0% of CD8+ T cells. Whether the expanded NKG2C-expressing T cell clones were specific for HCMV antigens was left unclear. Those dominant clonotypes were again the most abundant among CD3+CD56-NKG2C+ cells in several donors, at about 25-60.1%.

Regarding this clonotype: It lacks a known antigen.

HCMV serostatus was determined by detecting HCMV-specific IgG in serum with a commercial ELISA kit. Peripheral blood mononuclear cells were isolated from blood by Ficoll density gradient centrifugation. Sequencing instrument: Illumina HiSeq 2000. TCR beta cDNA libraries were prepared using 5'RACE template switching, which introduced a universal primer site and unique molecular identifiers. cDNA synthesis was primed from the TCR beta constant segment and was followed by two successive PCR amplification steps. The study's own analysis went as follows. MIGEC was used to demultiplex reads and group the reads by UMI, and MiTCR was used to assemble and quantify clonotypes. Only TCR cDNA sequences supported by at least two reads were kept to exclude erroneous sequences. The tcR package was used for downstream repertoire analysis, and clonotypes were matched across fractions by CDR3 nucleotide sequence plus V segment. VDJmatch was used to annotate antigen specificity against VDJdb, with one amino acid substitution allowed in CDR3. After TCRdb reprocessed the reads, each CDR3 protein sequence was kept as one row, without DNA. The V and J calls were not made by the authors but by TCRdb's processing. The sample table on file contains 500,000 to 700,000 distinct CDR3 sequences. Jointly, the top ten make up around 4% of the sample.

The clonotype originates from a young man in good health. Donor details come from another sample of the same person, matched by shared clones. Sequences were obtained from blood T cells: a sorted CD56 or NKG2C T cell subset, CD4+ or CD8+ T cells, or bulk PBMC T cells (not recorded which).

The CDR3 in this case is CASSQLAGPGGELFF. The V and J genes are TRBV3-1 and TRBJ2-2; TCRdb's D call, TRBD2, is unchecked because there is no DNA. The CDR3 spans 15 residues, from the cysteine through the phenylalanine. No coding sequence is recorded. Per the germline V gene (reference sequence), LGHDT is the CDR1 and YNNKEL is the CDR2.